These 20 T cell receptor beta chains were all obtained from the same sample, sequenced in a study of response to subunit inactivated influenza vaccine. TCRdb independently ran MiXCR on the RT-PCR reads; one entry per CDR3 protein. Here the sample spans about 780,000 distinct CDR3 sequences, about 18% being singletons. The sequencing used PBMCs from blood, collected 4 to 6 days after vaccination. These TCRs come from a man aged 50 to 60 who received an inactivated influenza vaccine.

The V and J genes are TRBV12-3 or TRBV12-4 and TRBJ2-3; D is unclear. Trimming pared 3 bases from V and 2 bases from J, leaving 9 bases between. The CDR3 consists of 14 residues. The DNA for the CDR3 is TGTGCCAGCAGTTTGTCAGACTCCACAGATACGCAGTATTTT. This codes for CASSLSDSTDTQYF.

The chain is built from TRBV11-2 and TRBJ2-7, with 7 positions matching TRBD1. With 5 bases clipped from V and 0 bases from J, the junction kept 7 bases outside the gene matches. In germline, CDR1 is SGHAT, CDR2 FQNNGV. The CDR3 is 15 residues long. The DNA for the CDR3 is TGTGCCAGCAGCCCGGGACAGCTTACCTCCTACGAGCAGTACTTC. Translation: CASSPGQLTSYEQYF.

The chain joins TRBV20-1 to TRBJ2-7; unclear D gene. CDR1 is DFQATT, CDR2 SNEGSKA, per germline (reference sequence). The CDR3 loop spans 12 amino acids. V gave up 5 bases and J gave up 12 bases, with 20 bases separating them. CDR3 residues: CSASRSEIPAYF. The CDR3 DNA reads as TGCAGTGCTTCCCGGTCCGAGATCCCAGCGTACTTC.

The J gene is TRBJ2-7, the V gene TRBV18, with D possibly TRBD2 on 6 matching bases. Deletions cut 3 bases from V and 7 bases from J, with 16 bases between. Germline lookup yields CDR1 KGHSH and CDR2 LQKENI. This CDR3 spans 14 amino acids. The CDR3 coding sequence is TGTGCCAGCTCACCGGGACTCGCGAGAGAAGAGCAGTACTTC. Residues: CASSPGLAREEQYF.

This clonotype was recorded many times. The rearrangement joins TRBV29-1 to TRBJ2-7; D may be TRBD1 or TRBD2 (5 bases each). The CDR3 sequence is 11 residues long. From germline, CDR1 is SQVTM and CDR2 ANQGSEA. The V gene lost 7 bases and the J gene lost 2 bases, with 9 bases spanning the gap. The CDR3: CSGGEAYEQYF. The CDR3 DNA is TGCAGCGGAGGGGAAGCCTACGAGCAGTACTTC.

This clonotype has a handful of counts. The chain links TRBV5-1 to TRBJ2-1, with 10 bases aligning to TRBD1. CDR1 is SGHRS and CDR2 is YFSETQ in the germline V gene. The V and J ends lost 4 bases and 3 bases, in that order; junction bases with no gene match: 7. The CDR3 is made up of 16 amino acids. Written as DNA, the CDR3 is TGCGCCAGCAGCGACCGGACAGGGGGGTACTACAATGAGCAGTTCTTC. It codes for CASSDRTGGYYNEQFF.

This clonotype occurred a few times. The chain joins TRBV7-2 to TRBJ2-5; TRBD2 matches 8 bases. Germline CDR1 and CDR2: SGHTA and FQGNSA. The CDR3 totals 15 residues. V shed 2 bases, J shed 2 bases, and the junction held 4 bases outside the gene matches. The CDR3 DNA is TGTGCCAGCAGCTTAACGACTAGCGCACAAGAGACCCAGTACTTC. Translation: CASSLTTSAQETQYF.

This clonotype turned up a few times. The genes are TRBV20-1 and TRBJ2-5, with a weak D call TRBD2 (6 bases). V was trimmed by 2 bases and J by 3 bases, leaving 19 bases between them. The CDR3 consists of 16 residues. CDR1 DFQATT and CDR2 SNEGSKA come from the germline V gene (reference sequence). The CDR3 protein is CSARPRRDWREETQYF. CDR3 nucleotides: TGCAGTGCTAGACCTCGCCGGGACTGGAGGGAAGAGACCCAGTACTTC.

A few counts support this clonotype. This rearrangement joins TRBV20-1 to TRBJ1-2, with a possible D match to TRBD1 (5 bases). The CDR3 totals 14 residues. V was cut by 5 bases and J by 4 bases, with 17 bases left in between. Germline V lookup: CDR1 DFQATT, CDR2 SNEGSKA (reference sequence). CDR3 DNA sequence: TGCAGTGCTCCGGGGCCGATCCCAAGCTATGGCTACACCTTC. It encodes CSAPGPIPSYGYTF.

This clonotype occurred a few times. The chain carries TRBV7-6 and TRBJ1-3, with no clear D. CDR3 length: 15 amino acids. Deletions cut 4 bases from V and 9 bases from J, with 19 bases between. The germline V gene encodes CDR1 SGHVS and CDR2 FNYEAQ. CDR3 in amino acids: CASSYSGVSEGTIYF. The CDR3 DNA reads as TGTGCCAGCAGCTACAGCGGAGTCTCGGAGGGCACCATATATTTT.

The chain carries TRBV3-1 and TRBJ1-2; 7 bases fit TRBD1. The ends lost 2 bases at V and 2 bases at J; junction bases unmatched: 2. Germline V lookup: CDR1 LGHDT, CDR2 YNNKEL (reference sequence). This CDR3 comprises 14 residues. This CDR3 is CASSQPTGNYGYTF. The DNA for the CDR3 is TGTGCCAGCAGCCAACCGACAGGGAACTATGGCTACACCTTC.

The rearrangement joins TRBV20-1 to TRBJ2-7, with 8 bases aligning to TRBD2. The CDR3 has 14 residues. Per the germline V gene, CDR1 is DFQATT and CDR2 is SNEGSKA (reference sequence). V lost 1 base to trimming and J lost 2 bases; unmatched junction nucleotides: 4. CDR3 region: CSARGLATAYEQYF. For the CDR3, the DNA is TGCAGTGCTAGAGGACTAGCGACCGCCTACGAGCAGTACTTC.

This clonotype turned up a few times. This chain uses TRBV5-1 with TRBJ2-1; D is unclear. This CDR3 spans 15 amino acids. Germline lookup yields CDR1 SGHRS and CDR2 YFSETQ. The germline V and J ends were trimmed by 0 bases and 3 bases, with 10 bases remaining between them. CDR3 amino acids: CASSLALAGYNEQFF. In DNA, the CDR3 is TGCGCCAGCAGCTTGGCCTTGGCAGGCTACAATGAGCAGTTCTTC.

This clonotype appeared many times. The chain uses TRBV7-2 and TRBJ1-5; D unclear. Trimming removed 3 bases at V and 16 bases at J, with 16 bases between. Germline V lookup: CDR1 SGHTA, CDR2 FQGNSA. CDR3 length: 12 residues. The CDR3 region has the DNA TGTGCCAGCAGCTTGGGCGGGCAGTTTGTACATTTT. This codes for CASSLGGQFVHF.

In its sample, this clonotype was seen once. This chain connects TRBV20-1 to TRBJ2-3; 14 nucleotides line up with TRBD2. Germline V gene sequence: CDR1 DFQATT, CDR2 SNEGSKA (reference sequence). The trim removed 2 bases at V and 2 bases at J, leaving 12 bases unmatched. The CDR3 is made up of 19 amino acids. Here the CDR3 reads CSARRLAGGLPRHTDTQYF. CDR3 sequence (DNA): TGCAGTGCTAGAAGACTAGCGGGGGGGCTCCCCAGGCACACAGATACGCAGTATTTT.

This clonotype showed up just a few times. The chain combines TRBV27 with TRBJ1-4; 7 nucleotides agree with TRBD1. Germline trimming cut 4 bases from V and 11 bases from J; bases unmatched to any gene: 13. The CDR3 consists of 15 residues. In germline, CDR1 is MNHEY, CDR2 SMNVEV (reference sequence). CDR3 DNA sequence: TGTGCCAGCAGTTCGTCGGGACAGTCCTTAGGGAAACTGTTTTTT. This sequence encodes CASSSSGQSLGKLFF.

The J gene is TRBJ2-1, the V gene TRBV7-9, with 9 bases lining up with TRBD2. The CDR3 runs to 12 residues. CDR1 is SEHNR, CDR2 FQNEAQ, per germline (reference sequence). V lost 2 bases, J lost 15 bases, and 5 bases stayed unmatched. CDR3 nucleotides: TGTGCCAGCAGCTTACGACTAGCGGATCTGTTCTTC. Translating it yields CASSLRLADLFF.

The rearrangement joins TRBV28 to TRBJ1-5; perhaps TRBD1 as D (6 bases). Germline CDR1 MDHEN, CDR2 SYDVKM. The ends were cut back, 6 bases at V and 1 base at J, with 16 bases in the middle. The CDR3 contains 16 residues. The CDR3 nucleotides read TGTGCCAGCAGATCCCGACAGGCCGGGAGCAATCAGCCCCAGCATTTT. Protein product: CASRSRQAGSNQPQHF. Together with reference TRBV28 and TRBJ1-5, the CDR3 gives the full variable domain: DVKVTQSSRYLVKRTGEKVFLECVQDMDHENMFWYRQDPGLGLRLIYFSYDVKMKEKGDIPEGYSVSREKKERFSLILESASTNQTSMYLCASRSRQAGSNQPQHFGDGTRLSIL.

This sequence joins TRBV6-2 or TRBV6-3 and TRBJ2-5, with TRBD1 matching 7 bases. CDR1 MNHEY and CDR2 SVGEGT come from the germline V gene. V lost 2 bases and J lost 5; bases outside the gene matches: 5. CDR3 size: 14 residues. The CDR3 here is CASSYKRGQETQYF. In nucleotides, the CDR3 is TGTGCCAGCAGTTACAAGAGGGGACAGGAGACCCAGTACTTC.

The genes are TRBV12-3 or TRBV12-4 and TRBJ1-5, with TRBD1 as a possible D gene (6 bases). This CDR3 is built from 13 residues. V lost 6 bases and J 7 bases, leaving 13 bases between the germline ends. The chain's CDR3 is CASRPQGNQPQHF. The CDR3 DNA reads as TGTGCCAGCAGGCCCCAGGGGAACCAGCCCCAGCATTTT.